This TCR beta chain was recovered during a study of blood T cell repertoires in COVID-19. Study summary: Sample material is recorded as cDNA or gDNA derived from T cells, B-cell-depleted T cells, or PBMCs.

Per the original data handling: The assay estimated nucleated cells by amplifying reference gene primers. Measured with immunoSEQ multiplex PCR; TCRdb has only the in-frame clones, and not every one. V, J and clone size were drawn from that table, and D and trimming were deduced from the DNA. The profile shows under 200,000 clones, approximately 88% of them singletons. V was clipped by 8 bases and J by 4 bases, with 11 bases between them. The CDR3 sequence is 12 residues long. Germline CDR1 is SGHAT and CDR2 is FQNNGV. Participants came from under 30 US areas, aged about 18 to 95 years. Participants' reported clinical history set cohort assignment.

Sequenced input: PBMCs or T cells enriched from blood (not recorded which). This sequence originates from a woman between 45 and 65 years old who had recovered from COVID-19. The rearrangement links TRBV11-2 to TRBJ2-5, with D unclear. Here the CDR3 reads CASLQDRETQYF. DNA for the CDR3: TGTGCCAGCTTACAAGATCGAGAGACCCAGTACTTC.